The 24 T cell receptor beta chains in this list originate from one sample, sequenced in a study of OX40 agonist ivuxolimab in advanced cancers. Sequenced by immunoSEQ multiplex PCR; TCRdb stores in-frame clones only, minus some. This sample has 25,000 to 35,000 clones, with over 60% found just once. The sequenced sample was CD4+ or CD8+ T cells sorted from blood, obtained in a trial of the OX40 agonist ivuxolimab. Receptors were obtained from an adult with an advanced solid tumor such as melanoma, head and neck, liver or kidney cancer.

The chain couples TRBV9 to TRBJ2-6, with a possible D match to TRBD2 (6 bases). Germline CDR1 SGDLS, CDR2 YYNGEE. CDR3 size: 16 residues. Between the trimmed V and J ends, which lost 4 bases and 4 bases, there was a span of 15 bases. In nucleotides, the CDR3 is TGTGCCAGCAGCCTAGGATGGGGGGACGGGGCCAACGTCCTGACTTTC. Translated, it gives CASSLGWGDGANVLTF.

This chain links TRBV6-5 with TRBJ2-5; 8 bases match TRBD1. The V gene end was trimmed by 4 bases and the J gene end by 3 bases; junction bases not matched to a gene: 7. CDR1 and CDR2 (germline): MNHEY, SVGAGI. The CDR3 loop spans 15 amino acids. The CDR3 spells CASSFTGGREETQYF. The DNA of the CDR3 is TGTGCCAGCAGTTTCACAGGGGGAAGGGAAGAGACCCAGTACTTC.

CDR3 in DNA: TGTGCCAGCAGCAGAAGGGATAATGAGCAGTTCTTC. Protein sequence: CASSRRDNEQFF. The V gene is TRBV6-1, the J gene TRBJ2-1; D is undetermined. V shed 6 bases and J shed 7 bases, with 10 bases lying between them. Germline CDR1 reads MNHNS; CDR2 reads SASEGT. CDR3 length equals 12 residues.

In regard to this clone: This specimen includes other DNA sequences encoding the same CDR3. This rearrangement joins TRBV4-1 to TRBJ2-3; 9 bases match TRBD1. Germline V gene sequence: CDR1 MGHRA, CDR2 YSYEKL. Losses at the gene ends were 3 bases for V and 3 bases for J; bases not matched to a gene: 1. This CDR3 has 14 residues. CDR3: CASSQGTGTDTQYF. CDR3 DNA: TGCGCCAGCAGCCAGGGGACAGGGACAGATACGCAGTATTTT.

This clone was seen just once. The chain combines TRBV14 with TRBJ2-7; TRBD2 matches at 11 bases. The J segment lost 2 bases and the V segment lost 2 bases, leaving 2 bases of the junction unmatched. This CDR3 is 15 amino acids long. Germline CDR1 reads SGHDN; CDR2 reads FVKESK. CDR3 sequence reads: CASSQYSGGAYEQYF. The CDR3 DNA sequence: TGTGCCAGCAGCCAATATAGCGGGGGGGCCTACGAGCAGTACTTC.

The gene calls are TRBV10-3 and TRBJ2-7; unclear D gene. Per the germline V gene, CDR1 is ENHRY and CDR2 is SYGVKD. Trimming took 10 bases from V and 1 from J, leaving 5 bases between them. The CDR3 is 10 amino acids. CDR3 nucleotide sequence: TGTGCCACCTCTTCCTACGAGCAGTACTTC. Protein: CATSSYEQYF.

The gene calls are TRBV12-5 and TRBJ1-4; a weak D match, TRBD1 (5 bases). The CDR3 spans 13 residues. In germline, CDR1 is LGHNT, CDR2 FRNRAP. V was cut by 0 bases and J by 12 bases, with 11 bases left in between. The CDR3 DNA follows: TGTGCTAGTGGTTTGGTACCCGCGGGGGAACTGTTTTTT. It yields the protein CASGLVPAGELFF.

The V gene is TRBV19, the J gene TRBJ1-1; possible D gene TRBD1, 6 bases. Germline assignment: CDR1 LNHDA and CDR2 SQIVND (reference sequence). The length of the CDR3 is 15 residues. V dropped 5 bases and J dropped 2 bases, with 15 bases sitting between them. In DNA, the CDR3 is TGTGCCAGTAGTCCCGGGTGGGGGCCCAACACTGAAGCTTTCTTT. It codes for CASSPGWGPNTEAFF.

This clone was counted only a few times. This chain links TRBV6-1 with TRBJ1-6; D is possibly TRBD1 (6 bases). V lost 6 bases and J lost 14, with 17 bases in between. CDR1 is MNHNS, CDR2 SASEGT, per germline. The CDR3 extends over 13 amino acids. The CDR3 DNA follows: TGTGCCAGCAGCTTTGTCAGGGGTCAGACCCTCCACTTT. Translating it yields CASSFVRGQTLHF.

This clone was seen a single time. The CDR3 DNA reads as TGTGCCACCAGGCAGGGACAGCCAAACACTGAAGCTTTCTTT. Its translation is CATRQGQPNTEAFF. The rearrangement links TRBV15 to TRBJ1-1; TRBD1 matches at 7 bases. The CDR3 is 14 amino acids. J lost 2 bases, V lost 6 bases, and 6 bases had no gene match. Germline V CDR1 and CDR2: LNHNV, YYDKDF (reference sequence).

V gene TRBV30 combines with J gene TRBJ2-7; no definite D call. The length of the CDR3 is 10 residues. CDR1 is GTSNPN and CDR2 is SVGIG in the germline V gene (reference sequence). The germline V and J ends were trimmed by 5 bases and 4 bases, with 6 bases remaining between them. CDR3 in amino acids: CAWGYYEQYF. The CDR3 bases are TGTGCCTGGGGATATTACGAGCAGTACTTC.

A few counts support this clone. The chain joins TRBV7-9 to TRBJ2-5; 7 nucleotides line up with TRBD1. Germline V gives CDR1 SEHNR, CDR2 FQNEAQ (reference sequence). The CDR3 contains 15 residues. The junction had 11 bases not matched to a gene; V was cut back by 7 bases and J by 3 bases. Written as DNA, the CDR3 is TGTGCCAGCACTCGTCCGAGGGGGCGGGAAGAGACCCAGTACTTC. This translates into CASTRPRGREETQYF.

This chain connects TRBV30 to TRBJ1-1, with no clear D. The CDR3 extends over 12 amino acids. V dropped 4 bases and J dropped 0 bases, with 6 bases sitting between them. CDR1 GTSNPN and CDR2 SVGIG come from the germline V gene (reference sequence). CDR3 in DNA: TGTGCCTGGAATCGGCTGAACACTGAAGCTTTCTTT. Translated, it gives CAWNRLNTEAFF.

By proportion, this clone is medium-sized. The chain couples TRBV6-1 to TRBJ1-5, with 9 positions matching TRBD1. This CDR3 comprises 14 residues. V was clipped by 8 bases and J by 10 bases; unmatched bases: 12. The V gene's germline CDR1 is MNHNS and CDR2 SASEGT. This CDR3 reads CASWPGQGAGPQHF. The CDR3, as DNA: TGTGCCAGCTGGCCGGGACAGGGCGCGGGACCCCAGCATTTT.

There are a few counts of this clone. This chain uses TRBV5-8 with TRBJ1-3; no clear D. The CDR3 spans 15 residues. V shed 5 bases and J shed 4 bases, with 16 bases lying between them. From germline, CDR1 is SGHTS and CDR2 YDEGEE. CDR3 amino acids: CASSSAVGVGNTIYF. CDR3 nucleotides: TGTGCCAGCAGTTCGGCCGTCGGCGTAGGAAACACCATATATTTT.

This clone was counted a few times. The V call is TRBV5-1, the J call TRBJ2-3; 7 nucleotides line up with TRBD2. The V and J ends lost 4 bases and 0 bases, in that order; junction bases with no gene match: 5. This CDR3 is 15 amino acids long. Germline-derived CDR1 and CDR2 are SGHRS and YFSETQ. The CDR3 spells CASSPRGESTDTQYF. The CDR3, as DNA: TGCGCCAGCAGCCCTCGGGGGGAAAGCACAGATACGCAGTATTTT.

The J gene is TRBJ2-2, the V gene TRBV4-1; 8 positions agree with TRBD1. V was clipped by 4 bases and J by 5 bases; unmatched bases: 3. Germline CDR1 is MGHRA and CDR2 is YSYEKL. This CDR3 is 14 amino acids long. This chain's CDR3 is CASSRDRGTGELFF. In DNA form, the CDR3 reads TGCGCCAGCAGCCGAGACAGGGGAACCGGGGAGCTGTTTTTT.

V and J are TRBV7-9 and TRBJ1-3, with TRBD1 as a possible D gene (5 bases). V was clipped by 1 base and J by 1 base, with 8 bases between them. CDR1 is SEHNR and CDR2 is FQNEAQ in the germline V gene (reference sequence). The CDR3 covers 15 residues. Here the CDR3 DNA reads TGTGCCAGCAGCTTAGACGGGGGGTCTGGAAACACCATATATTTT. Translation gives CASSLDGGSGNTIYF.

The rearrangement joins TRBV18 to TRBJ1-1; D possibly corresponds to TRBD1 (5 bases). Germline-derived CDR1 and CDR2 are KGHSH and LQKENI. The CDR3 spans 12 residues. Deletions cut 2 bases from V and 9 bases from J, with 10 bases between. Here the CDR3 DNA reads TGTGCCAGCTCACCATACCAGGGAAAAGCTTTCTTT. It codes for CASSPYQGKAFF.

J is TRBJ1-4 and V is TRBV5-8; a weak D match, TRBD1 (5 bases). CDR3 length equals 17 residues. V shed 4 bases and J shed 10 bases, with 26 bases lying between them. The germline V gene has CDR1 SGHTS and CDR2 YDEGEE. CDR3 coding DNA: TGTGCCAGCAGCCCCGGCCCGGAGGGGCCGATCTATGGAAAACTGTTTTTT. The encoded protein is CASSPGPEGPIYGKLFF.

By sample share, this clone is medium-sized. This chain connects TRBV5-1 to TRBJ2-1, with 7 bases fitting TRBD2. This CDR3 is built from 14 residues. The germline V gene encodes CDR1 SGHRS and CDR2 YFSETQ. Trimming took 3 bases from V and 3 from J; bases not matched to a gene: 3. In nucleotides, the CDR3 is TGCGCCAGCAGCTCCGGGGGGTACTACAATGAGCAGTTCTTC. As protein: CASSSGGYYNEQFF.

This chain connects TRBV6-1 to TRBJ2-7; D remains unclear. V dropped 4 bases and J dropped 5 bases, with 9 bases sitting between them. The CDR3 consists of 12 residues. Germline V gives CDR1 MNHNS, CDR2 SASEGT. CDR3 in DNA: TGTGCCAGCAGTGGTATCAGAAACGAGCAGTACTTC. It yields the protein CASSGIRNEQYF.

CDR3 residues: CASSYSLAGSYNEQFF. The CDR3 bases are TGTGCCAGCAGTTACTCACTAGCGGGCTCTTACAATGAGCAGTTCTTC. J is TRBJ2-1 and V is TRBV6-5, with 9 bases aligning to TRBD2. The V gene end was trimmed by 0 bases and the J gene end by 4 bases; junction bases not matched to a gene: 4. Germline V gene data show CDR1 as MNHEY and CDR2 as SVGAGI. The CDR3 extends over 16 amino acids.

This chain connects TRBV10-3 to TRBJ1-3; D might be TRBD1 (5 bases). Between the trimmed V and J ends, which lost 0 bases and 0 bases, there was a span of 9 bases. From germline, CDR1 is ENHRY and CDR2 SYGVKD. The CDR3 spans 16 residues. CDR3 sequence (DNA): TGTGCCATCAGTGAGTCGGGGGGGAACTCTGGAAACACCATATATTTT. Amino acid sequence: CAISESGGNSGNTIYF.